A single sample gave rise to the 28 T cell receptor beta chains below, sequenced in a study of regulatory T cells in long-lasting Graves disease. CDR3-region Arm-PCR and iRepertoire HTBI primers produced the TCR beta libraries. TCRdb re-analysed the multiplex PCR reads in MiXCR, keeping a single row per CDR3 protein. The table records about half a million distinct CDR3 sequences, about 20% of them present only once. The sample's time point: persistent/refractory GD, antithyroid drugs over 5 years with positive TRAb. There was RNA extracted from PBMCs, and the TCR library was made from it. This specimen consisted of peripheral blood mononuclear cells (PBMCs), obtained when the disease was refractory, from a patient treated with antithyroid drugs. The source is a female donor with Graves disease.

This clonotype has a handful of counts. The chain has TRBV7-9 and TRBJ2-7; D gene ambiguous. The V end was cut by 1 base, the J end by 2 bases, with 12 bases between. The CDR3 loop spans 15 amino acids. Germline V gene lookup returns CDR1 SEHNR and CDR2 FQNEAQ (reference sequence). For the CDR3, the DNA is TGTGCCAGCAGCTTAGTAAGTAGTCAGCCCTACGAGCAGTACTTC. It specifies CASSLVSSQPYEQYF.

Ten or more counts support this clonotype. The V and J genes are TRBV7-9 and TRBJ1-2; 7 nucleotides line up with TRBD1. V lost 3 bases to trimming and J lost 5 bases; unmatched junction nucleotides: 3. Germline lookup yields CDR1 SEHNR and CDR2 FQNEAQ (reference sequence). The length of the CDR3 is 13 residues. Here the CDR3 DNA reads TGTGCCAGCAGCTTGGGGACAGCTTATGGCTACACCTTC. It codes for CASSLGTAYGYTF.

This clonotype was detected many times. This chain uses TRBV27 with TRBJ1-2; possible D gene TRBD1, 5 bases. V lost 3 bases and J lost 7, with 15 bases in between. The germline gives CDR1 MNHEY, CDR2 SMNVEV (reference sequence). This CDR3 contains 14 residues. DNA of the CDR3: TGTGCCAGCAGTTTCGGGGCGTCGTTTCTTGGCTACACCTTC. This gives the protein CASSFGASFLGYTF.

The chain has TRBV20-1 and TRBJ2-1, with D perhaps assigned TRBD1 or TRBD2 (5 bases each). V was trimmed by 3 bases and J by 0 bases, leaving 9 bases between them. Germline V CDR1 and CDR2: DFQATT, SNEGSKA (reference sequence). CDR3 length equals 14 residues. The CDR3: CSASGASSYNEQFF. CDR3 bases: TGCAGTGCTAGCGGGGCGAGCTCCTACAATGAGCAGTTCTTC.

The genes are TRBV20-1 and TRBJ2-5, with TRBD1 matching 10 bases. Germline lookup yields CDR1 DFQATT and CDR2 SNEGSKA (reference sequence). There are 14 residues in the CDR3. J was trimmed by 7 bases and V by 7 bases; bases with no gene match: 12. This CDR3 reads CSGPGQGMGRTQYF. The DNA of the CDR3 is TGCAGTGGACCGGGACAGGGGATGGGGCGGACCCAGTACTTC.

The J gene is TRBJ2-6, the V gene TRBV5-6; D call uncertain. CDR1 and CDR2 from the germline V gene are SGHDT and YYEEEE. With 0 bases removed from V and 4 bases from J, the gap between germline ends came to 8 bases. The CDR3 has 15 amino acids. The CDR3 sequence is CASSLEGNGANVLTF. CDR3 coding DNA: TGTGCCAGCAGCTTGGAAGGGAACGGGGCCAACGTCCTGACTTTC. The full variable domain, completed using reference TRBV5-6 and TRBJ2-6, is DAGVTQSPTHLIKTRGQQVTLRCSPKSGHDTVSWYQQALGQGPQFIFQYYEEEERQRGNFPDRFSGHQFPNYSSELNVNALLLGDSALYLCASSLEGNGANVLTFGAGSRLTVL.

This clonotype was seen many times. V is TRBV7-9 and J is TRBJ2-7; D might be TRBD2 (6 bases). Germline V CDR1 and CDR2: SEHNR, FQNEAQ (reference sequence). The V and J ends lost 4 bases and 6 bases respectively, with 13 bases between them. The CDR3 contains 13 residues. DNA of the CDR3: TGTGCCAGCAGCTCGGAGGGAATAGGCGAGCAGTACTTC. Residues: CASSSEGIGEQYF.

This clonotype was seen a handful of times. The rearrangement joins TRBV14 to TRBJ2-6; D is unclear. The V and J ends lost 1 base and 6 bases respectively, with 7 bases between them. The germline V gene encodes CDR1 SGHDN and CDR2 FVKESK. This CDR3 is 14 amino acids long. In DNA, the CDR3 is TGTGCCAGCAGCCAAGTAGGATCGGCCAACGTCCTGACTTTC. Its translation: CASSQVGSANVLTF.

The chain carries TRBV20-1 and TRBJ1-2; D unclear. V lost 4 bases to trimming and J lost 1 base, with 10 bases between them. In germline, CDR1 is DFQATT, CDR2 SNEGSKA (reference sequence). The CDR3 has 13 residues. CDR3 sequence: CSATSRVNYGYTF. The CDR3 DNA reads TGCAGTGCTACCTCACGGGTTAACTATGGCTACACCTTC.

This clonotype was seen many times. The gene calls are TRBV7-2 and TRBJ2-6, with D possibly called TRBD1 or TRBD2 (5 bases each). Trimming cost V 4 bases and J 1 base, with 5 bases left between them. The CDR3 contains 14 residues. Germline V gene data show CDR1 as SGHTA and CDR2 as FQGNSA. CDR3 DNA sequence: TGTGCCAGCAGCTGGGGGTCTGGGGCCAACGTCCTGACTTTC. It yields the protein CASSWGSGANVLTF.

The sample holds many counts of this clonotype. This chain links TRBV28 with TRBJ1-1; no firm D call. The germline CDR1 and CDR2 sequences are MDHEN and SYDVKM. The CDR3 runs 13 residues. CDR3: CASITGMNTEAFF. CDR3 nucleotides: TGTGCTTCGATTACGGGAATGAACACTGAAGCTTTCTTT. The full variable domain, its missing parts supplied by reference TRBV28 and TRBJ1-1, is DVKVTQSSRYLVKRTGEKVFLECVQDMDHENMFWYRQDPGLGLRLIYFSYDVKMKEKGDIPEGYSVSREKKERFSLILESASTNQTSMYLCASITGMNTEAFFGQGTRLTVV.

In its sample, this clonotype was seen a few times. This may be a read error: a much more frequent sequence differs by one nucleotide. The genes are TRBV19 and TRBJ1-1, with D possibly matching TRBD1 (5 bases). Germline V gives CDR1 LNHDA, CDR2 SQIVND (reference sequence). The CDR3 runs 12 residues. The ends were cut back, 9 bases at V and 1 base at J, with 9 bases in the middle. This CDR3 reads CASRDGNTEAFF. For the CDR3, the DNA is TGTGCCAGCAGGGACGGGAACACTGAAGCTTTCTTT.

The J gene is TRBJ2-4, the V gene TRBV5-1; perhaps TRBD2 as D (6 bases). V lost 0 bases and J lost 0, with 10 bases in between. From germline, CDR1 is SGHRS and CDR2 YFSETQ. This CDR3 spans 16 amino acids. The CDR3, as DNA: TGCGCCAGCAGCTTGGGCGGGAACCTAGCCAAAAACATTCAGTACTTC. It translates to CASSLGGNLAKNIQYF.

This clonotype was detected many times. The chain carries TRBV10-3 and TRBJ2-5, with 14 bases fitting TRBD2. The germline CDR1 and CDR2 sequences are ENHRY and SYGVKD. There are 15 residues in the CDR3. The V gene end was trimmed by 4 bases and the J gene end by 2 bases; junction bases not matched to a gene: 0. DNA of the CDR3: TGTGCCATCAGTGGGACTAGCGGGAGGCAAGAGACCCAGTACTTC. This encodes CAISGTSGRQETQYF.

This clonotype was counted ten times or more. The chain uses TRBV6-5 and TRBJ2-5; D ambiguous. The CDR3 loop spans 14 amino acids. Deletions cut 2 bases from V and 1 base from J, with 8 bases between. Germline-derived CDR1 and CDR2 are MNHEY and SVGAGI. The CDR3 protein is CASSYGQFQETQYF. The CDR3 bases are TGTGCCAGCAGTTACGGGCAGTTCCAAGAGACCCAGTACTTC.

This sequence joins TRBV10-3 and TRBJ1-6; 8 nucleotides match TRBD1. The CDR3 length is 15 residues. Looked up from germline, CDR1 is ENHRY and CDR2 is SYGVKD. V lost 8 bases, J lost 5 bases, and 8 bases stayed unmatched. The CDR3 DNA reads TGTGCCATCGGGACAGGCGCCGATAATAATTCACCCCTCCACTTT. Translated, it gives CAIGTGADNNSPLHF.

V is TRBV6-1 and J is TRBJ1-5, with D possibly being TRBD1 (5 bases). The V end lost 7 bases, the J end lost 4 bases, and 17 bases lay between the germline ends. The CDR3 extends over 15 amino acids. The germline CDR1 and CDR2 sequences are MNHNS and SASEGT. This CDR3 reads CASKSGHEVNQPQHF. Written as DNA, the CDR3 is TGTGCCAGCAAATCGGGGCATGAAGTAAATCAGCCCCAGCATTTT.

This clonotype showed up many times. This chain links TRBV7-3 with TRBJ2-7; TRBD1 agrees at 7 bases. Germline values: CDR1 SGHTA, CDR2 FQGTGA. V was pared by 5 bases and J by 2 bases, with 6 bases of the junction left unmatched. This CDR3 is 14 amino acids long. The DNA of the CDR3 is TGTGCCAGCAGCCTAAACAGGGGCGCCTACGAGCAGTACTTC. It translates to CASSLNRGAYEQYF.

This clonotype came up a few times. The chain employs TRBV4-2 and TRBJ2-5, with TRBD2 matching 13 bases. The germline CDR1 and CDR2 sequences are LGHNA and YNFKEQ. The CDR3 runs to 19 residues. The trim removed 3 bases at V and 0 bases at J, leaving 10 bases unmatched. The CDR3 sequence is CASSHPSRTSGGNQETQYF. DNA of the CDR3: TGTGCCAGCAGCCACCCCTCGAGGACTAGCGGGGGAAACCAAGAGACCCAGTACTTC.

This clonotype has at least ten counts. The rearrangement joins TRBV12-3 or TRBV12-4 to TRBJ2-7; 10 bases map to TRBD1. The CDR3 sequence is 14 residues long. J was trimmed by 6 bases and V by 6 bases; bases with no gene match: 8. This CDR3 is CASRKPGQGFEQYF. CDR3 sequence (DNA): TGTGCCAGCAGAAAACCGGGACAGGGGTTCGAGCAGTACTTC.

Concerning this clonotype itself: At one end, the junction sequence differs from germline, possibly due to a read error. The chain links TRBV7-9 to TRBJ1-1; D not resolved. Germline V CDR1 and CDR2: SEHNR, FQNEAQ (reference sequence). This CDR3 region has 13 residues. CDR3 in DNA: TGTACCAGCAGCTTAGGGTGGAACACTGAAGCTTTCTTT. Encoded protein: CTSSLGWNTEAFF.

This clonotype appeared many times. The chain uses TRBV6-1 and TRBJ1-1, with D possibly being TRBD1 (6 bases). V dropped 7 bases and J dropped 11 bases, with 17 bases sitting between them. The CDR3 covers 12 residues. Per the germline V gene, CDR1 is MNHNS and CDR2 is SASEGT. The CDR3 spells CASNLGGGRAFF. CDR3 DNA: TGTGCCAGCAATCTAGGGGGGGGTCGGGCTTTCTTT.

The V gene is TRBV4-3, the J gene TRBJ2-7, with a weak D call TRBD1 (7 bases). Trimming left V 0 bases short and J 2 bases short, with 14 bases between. CDR1 and CDR2 from the germline V gene are LGHNA and YSLEER. The CDR3 runs 16 residues. The CDR3 coding sequence is TGCGCCAGCAGCCAAGAGTGGCAGGGGGGACCCTACGAGCAGTACTTC. Protein product: CASSQEWQGGPYEQYF.

This clonotype occurred many times. The chain combines TRBV7-2 with TRBJ1-2, with TRBD1 identical over 9 bases. CDR1 and CDR2 (germline): SGHTA, FQGNSA. This CDR3 has 14 amino acids. With V trimmed by 6 bases and J by 2 bases, 4 bases remained unmatched. The CDR3 DNA is TGTGCCAGCAGGCTTGACAGGGGGAACTATGGCTACACCTTC. This encodes CASRLDRGNYGYTF.

The chain joins TRBV28 to TRBJ1-5; D is unresolved. The CDR3 runs 13 residues. Trimming removed 8 bases from V and 1 base from J, with 9 bases in between. Germline values: CDR1 MDHEN, CDR2 SYDVKM. CDR3: CASAARSNQPQHF. CDR3 DNA sequence: TGTGCCAGCGCGGCTCGGAGCAATCAGCCCCAGCATTTT.

This clonotype came up once. V and J are TRBV28 and TRBJ2-1, with a possible D match to TRBD1 (5 bases). This CDR3 comprises 12 residues. CDR1 is MDHEN and CDR2 is SYDVKM in the germline V gene. V was pared by 3 bases and J by 12 bases, with 12 bases between. CDR3 sequence: CASSFLARGQFF. The CDR3 DNA reads as TGTGCCAGCAGTTTTTTGGCTAGGGGGCAGTTCTTC.

The chain recombines TRBV11-2 with TRBJ2-7; D tentatively fits TRBD1 or TRBD2 (5 bases each). Trimming removed 4 bases from V and 7 bases from J, with 20 bases in between. The CDR3 has 15 residues. The germline CDR1 and CDR2 sequences are SGHAT and FQNNGV. The CDR3 region is CASSSFSRGPSEQYF. In DNA, the CDR3 is TGTGCCAGCAGCTCCTTCTCGAGGGGCCCGTCGGAGCAGTACTTC.

Worth noting for this clonotype: A much larger clone lies a single base off, so this may be a read error. This chain links TRBV7-2 with TRBJ2-5; 7 bases are a match to TRBD1. CDR1 and CDR2 from the germline V gene are SGHTA and FQGNSA. CDR3 size: 13 residues. The CDR3 is CAGRSGTAETQYF. The CDR3 nucleotides read TGTGCCGGCAGATCCGGGACAGCCGAGACCCAGTACTTC.